The 13 T cell receptor beta chains listed next were all sequenced from one sample in a study of regulatory T cells in long-lasting Graves disease. Arm-PCR of CDR3 regions with iRepertoire HTBI primers generated TCR beta libraries. In TCRdb, the multiplex PCR reads were re-called with MiXCR into one record per CDR3 protein. The table records 620,000 or so distinct CDR3 sequences, roughly 16% of them present only once. The time point was: newly diagnosed GD, antithyroid drugs for less than 3 months. PBMCs provided the RNA from which the TCR library was made. This same sample was also taken into another study, of T cells in Graves' hyperthyroidism and ophthalmopathy.

Material: peripheral blood mononuclear cells (PBMCs), obtained at new diagnosis, from a patient treated with antithyroid drugs. The receptors were gathered from a woman under 40 with Graves disease.

This clonotype has just a few counts. This chain uses TRBV5-1 with TRBJ2-3; 7 bases are shared with TRBD2. The CDR3 consists of 16 residues. The ends lost 6 bases at V and 3 bases at J; junction bases unmatched: 13. Germline values: CDR1 SGHRS, CDR2 YFSETQ. DNA for the CDR3: TGCGCCAGCAACCCTGGCGGCGGGAGTAAAACAGATACGCAGTATTTT. The encoded protein is CASNPGGGSKTDTQYF. Variable domain in full (rest from reference TRBV5-1 and TRBJ2-3): KAGVTQTPRYLIKTRGQQVTLSCSPISGHRSVSWYQQTPGQGLQFLFEYFSETQRNKGNFPGRFSGRQFSNSRSEMNVSTLELGDSALYLCASNPGGGSKTDTQYFGPGTRLTVL.

The V gene is TRBV19, the J gene TRBJ1-1; 7 bases line up with TRBD1. CDR1 and CDR2 from the germline V gene are LNHDA and SQIVND (reference sequence). The CDR3 is made up of 15 amino acids. Trimming removed 9 bases from V and 4 bases from J; junction bases left unmatched: 14. The CDR3 DNA follows: TGTGCCAGCGCCGGTGGAGGGGGCCGAGGCACTGAAGCTTTCTTT. It translates to CASAGGGGRGTEAFF.

This clonotype was seen only a few times. V usage is TRBV4-1 and J usage is TRBJ1-2, with D hard to call. The CDR3 length is 14 residues. Trimming took 7 bases from V and 4 from J, leaving 16 bases between them. Germline V CDR1 and CDR2: MGHRA, YSYEKL. CDR3 protein: CASKAVGATYGYTF. The CDR3 coding sequence is TGCGCCAGCAAAGCAGTGGGAGCTACCTATGGCTACACCTTC.

CDR3 in DNA: TGTGCCTGGAGTCATGGACAGGGGGGCCAGCCCCAGCATTTT. This translates into CAWSHGQGGQPQHF. V is TRBV30 and J is TRBJ1-5, with 10 bases fitting TRBD1. The V segment lost 2 bases and the J segment 7 bases; nucleotides outside the gene matches: 5. Germline-derived CDR1 and CDR2 are GTSNPN and SVGIG (reference sequence). This CDR3 region has 14 residues. Variable domain in full (rest from reference TRBV30 and TRBJ1-5): SQTIHQWPATLVQPVGSPLSLECTVEGTSNPNLYWYRQAAGRGLQLLFYSVGIGQISSEVPQNLSASRPQDRQFILSSKKLLLSDSGFYLCAWSHGQGGQPQHFGDGTRLSIL.

This clonotype has only a few counts. The genes are TRBV10-3 and TRBJ2-7, with 9 bases fitting TRBD2. CDR1 is ENHRY and CDR2 is SYGVKD in the germline V gene. V lost 10 bases, J lost 6 bases, and 10 bases stayed unmatched. CDR3 length: 13 residues. The CDR3 loop is CATERREGGEQYF. CDR3 in DNA: TGTGCCACAGAGAGGCGGGAGGGAGGCGAGCAGTACTTC.

This rearrangement joins TRBV18 to TRBJ2-3; D might be TRBD1 or TRBD2, each matching 5 bases. Germline V gives CDR1 KGHSH, CDR2 LQKENI. V gave up 0 bases and J gave up 2 bases, with 12 bases separating them. CDR3 size: 16 residues. The CDR3 nucleotides are TGTGCCAGCTCACCACCCGGAGGTGGGGCCACAGATACGCAGTATTTT. Protein product: CASSPPGGGATDTQYF.

This clonotype was counted ten times or more. The V gene is TRBV15, the J gene TRBJ2-1, with 9 nucleotides matching TRBD2. After removal of 0 bases from V and 8 bases from J, the junction contained 8 bases not matched to a gene. The CDR3 contains 16 residues. CDR1 is LNHNV, CDR2 YYDKDF, per germline (reference sequence). DNA of the CDR3: TGTGCCACCAGCAGAGATATCGGGACTAGCAGCTATGAGCAGTTCTTC. This translates into CATSRDIGTSSYEQFF.

Ten or more counts support this clonotype. The J gene is TRBJ1-1, the V gene TRBV27; 7 bases map to TRBD1. The CDR3 spans 16 residues. The germline CDR1 and CDR2 sequences are MNHEY and SMNVEV (reference sequence). J lost 4 bases, V lost 6 bases, and 14 bases had no gene match. The CDR3 spells CASRMEGALSSTEAFF. CDR3 sequence (DNA): TGTGCCAGCAGAATGGAGGGGGCCTTAAGCAGCACTGAAGCTTTCTTT.

The chain links TRBV5-1 to TRBJ1-4; no firm D call. The V gene lost 0 bases and the J gene lost 3 bases, with 9 bases spanning the gap. Germline assignment: CDR1 SGHRS and CDR2 YFSETQ. This CDR3 is 15 amino acids long. CDR3 nucleotides: TGCGCCAGCAGCTTGGATTGGGTTGCTAATGAAAAACTGTTTTTT. This sequence encodes CASSLDWVANEKLFF.

The chain combines TRBV6-1 with TRBJ2-1, with 8 bases aligning to TRBD1. V shed 5 bases, J shed 1 base, and the junction held 4 bases outside the gene matches. The germline gives CDR1 MNHNS, CDR2 SASEGT. The CDR3 extends over 15 amino acids. The CDR3 loop is CASSRTGWSYNEQFF. The CDR3 nucleotides read TGTGCCAGCAGTCGGACAGGGTGGTCCTACAATGAGCAGTTCTTC.

CDR3 in amino acids: CAISESEGVTSNQPQHF. In DNA form, the CDR3 reads TGTGCCATCAGTGAGTCGGAGGGTGTCACGAGCAATCAGCCCCAGCATTTT. This chain joins TRBV10-3 and TRBJ1-5; no clear D gene. CDR1 is ENHRY and CDR2 is SYGVKD in the germline V gene. V was trimmed by 0 bases and J by 1 base, leaving 13 bases between them. This CDR3 has 17 amino acids.

The sample holds many counts of this clonotype. The rearrangement joins TRBV7-2 to TRBJ1-1; a possible D gene is TRBD1 (6 bases). Trimming took 2 bases from V and 7 from J, leaving 26 bases between them. Germline V gene data show CDR1 as SGHTA and CDR2 as FQGNSA. This CDR3 comprises 18 residues. The CDR3 sequence: CASSLPVFRDIRVGEAFF. The CDR3 DNA sequence: TGTGCCAGCAGCTTACCAGTTTTTCGGGACATAAGAGTGGGTGAAGCTTTCTTT.

In this sample, this clonotype turned up many times. The rearrangement uses TRBV29-1 and TRBJ2-3; the D gene is possibly TRBD2 (5 bases). Germline CDR1 and CDR2: SQVTM and ANQGSEA. Trimming cost V 7 bases and J 4 bases, with 15 bases left between them. The CDR3 length is 13 residues. The CDR3 DNA is TGCAGCGCCTCCCCTGGGAGTGCAGATACGCAGTATTTT. This translates into CSASPGSADTQYF.